The 29 T cell receptor beta chains in this list originate from one sample, sequenced in a study of blood T cell repertoires in COVID-19. The assay was immunoSEQ multiplex PCR, and TCRdb's table has in-frame clones only and misses some. The sample gives about 280,000 clones, 70% to 90% of which show up once; around 5.5% is in the top ten. Sample: peripheral blood. These receptor sequences come from a man aged 50-59 years with active or convalescent COVID-19.

The rearrangement links TRBV11-3 to TRBJ2-1; 11 bases map to TRBD2. Germline V gene data show CDR1 as SGHNT and CDR2 as YENEEA. The CDR3 covers 15 residues. Trimming removed 5 bases from V and 7 bases from J; junction bases left unmatched: 7. The CDR3 protein is CASSTTSGRSNEQFF. In DNA form, the CDR3 reads TGTGCCAGCAGCACCACTAGCGGGAGATCGAATGAGCAGTTCTTC.

A single count supports this clone. The V gene is TRBV6-2 or TRBV6-3, the J gene TRBJ2-1, with 9 bases aligning to TRBD2. Germline assignment: CDR1 MNHEY and CDR2 SVGEGT. The CDR3 has 15 residues. Trimming at V came to 5 bases and at J to 1 base, leaving 3 bases not matched to a gene. CDR3 sequence reads: CASSETSGSYNEQFF. The CDR3, as DNA: TGTGCCAGCAGTGAGACTAGCGGTTCCTACAATGAGCAGTTCTTC.

The genes are TRBV3-1 (or the pseudogene TRBV3-2) and TRBJ2-3, with a tentative D call TRBD1 (6 bases). The CDR3 sequence is 15 residues long. The germline gives CDR1 LGHDT, CDR2 YNNKEL (reference sequence). V lost 1 base to trimming and J lost 0 bases, with 8 bases between them. CDR3 in amino acids: CASSQGGRSTDTQYF. CDR3 in DNA: TGTGCCAGCAGCCAAGGGGGGCGAAGCACAGATACGCAGTATTTT.

This clone was observed a handful of times. V usage is TRBV11-2 and J usage is TRBJ1-4, with 10 nucleotides matching TRBD1. V shed 3 bases and J 6 bases; nucleotides not matched to a gene: 1. The germline V gene has CDR1 SGHAT and CDR2 FQNNGV. The CDR3 totals 14 residues. The CDR3 bases are TGTGCCAGCAGCTTCGGGACAGGGGATGAAAAACTGTTTTTT. As protein: CASSFGTGDEKLFF.

The chain links TRBV7-9 to TRBJ1-1; a weak D match, TRBD1 (5 bases). Between the trimmed V and J ends, which lost 1 base and 7 bases, there was a span of 7 bases. The CDR3 spans 12 residues. Germline CDR1 reads SEHNR; CDR2 reads FQNEAQ (reference sequence). Written as DNA, the CDR3 is TGTGCCAGCAGCTTAGGGAGGGGTGAAGCTTTCTTT. Translated: CASSLGRGEAFF.

This clone was counted once. The rearrangement links TRBV7-9 to TRBJ1-3; possible D gene TRBD1, 6 bases. V lost 1 base and J lost 0, with 7 bases in between. CDR1 is SEHNR, CDR2 FQNEAQ, per germline (reference sequence). CDR3 size: 15 residues. The CDR3 nucleotides read TGTGCCAGCAGCTTAGAGGGGGTCTCTGGAAACACCATATATTTT. Protein: CASSLEGVSGNTIYF.

The genes are TRBV20-1 and TRBJ1-1; tentatively, D is TRBD1 (5 bases). Trimming stripped 3 bases from V and 0 bases from J, with 14 bases between. CDR3 length equals 15 residues. Germline values: CDR1 DFQATT, CDR2 SNEGSKA (reference sequence). The CDR3 here is CSASRLDRMNTEAFF. In nucleotides, the CDR3 is TGCAGTGCTAGTCGACTCGACAGAATGAACACTGAAGCTTTCTTT.

The chain carries TRBV28 and TRBJ1-1; D not resolved. The CDR3 is 13 residues long. CDR1 MDHEN and CDR2 SYDVKM come from the germline V gene. Trimming pared 2 bases from V and 1 base from J, leaving 5 bases between. CDR3 loop: CASSLGQNTEAFF. CDR3 sequence (DNA): TGTGCCAGCAGTTTAGGGCAGAACACTGAAGCTTTCTTT.

The CDR3 sequence: CASSPDRFNQPQHF. The CDR3 bases are TGTGCCAGCAGCCCCGACAGGTTCAATCAGCCCCAGCATTTT. This chain joins TRBV2 and TRBJ1-5; D is possibly TRBD1 (6 bases). V lost 6 bases, J lost 3 bases, and 12 bases lay in between. There are 14 residues in the CDR3. Germline lookup yields CDR1 SNHLY and CDR2 FYNNEI.

This clone was picked up a small number of times. The J gene is TRBJ2-1, the V gene TRBV5-1, with D possibly being TRBD1 (6 bases). Germline V gene sequence: CDR1 SGHRS, CDR2 YFSETQ. Trimming removed 0 bases from V and 6 bases from J, with 10 bases in between. This CDR3 is built from 14 residues. The chain's CDR3 is CASSLAEGVNEQFF. The CDR3 nucleotides read TGCGCCAGCAGCTTGGCCGAGGGGGTCAATGAGCAGTTCTTC.

The chain links TRBV2 to TRBJ2-2, with unresolved D. Trimming left V 6 bases short and J 5 bases short, with 10 bases between. This CDR3 is built from 13 residues. Germline CDR1 and CDR2: SNHLY and FYNNEI. CDR3 DNA sequence: TGTGCCAGCAGCCCCCAGGAAACCGGGGAGCTGTTTTTT. Translated: CASSPQETGELFF.

The V gene is TRBV25-1, the J gene TRBJ2-2; the D is unclear. CDR1 is MGHDK and CDR2 is SYGVNS in the germline V gene. V was shortened by 4 bases and J by 5 bases, with 14 bases between the two germline ends. The length of the CDR3 is 15 residues. CDR3 sequence (DNA): TGTGCCAGCAGTGGAAAAGGAGACGTTACCGGGGAGCTGTTTTTT. Its translation: CASSGKGDVTGELFF. The full variable domain, with the rest looked up from reference TRBV25-1 and TRBJ2-2, is EADIYQTPRYLVIGTGKKITLECSQTMGHDKMYWYQQDPGMELHLIHYSYGVNSTEKGDLSSESTVSRIRTEHFPLTLESARPSHTSQYLCASSGKGDVTGELFFGEGSRLTVL.

V usage is TRBV11-2 and J usage is TRBJ1-1; D uncertain. Trimming removed 0 bases at V and 0 bases at J, with 8 bases between. Per germline, CDR1 SGHAT and CDR2 FQNNGV. The CDR3 consists of 15 residues. The CDR3 DNA follows: TGTGCCAGCAGCTTAGATGGCAGAATGAACACTGAAGCTTTCTTT. It translates to CASSLDGRMNTEAFF. The entire variable domain, with the rest obtained from reference TRBV11-2 and TRBJ1-1, is as follows: EAGVAQSPRYKIIEKRQSVAFWCNPISGHATLYWYQQILGQGPKLLIQFQNNGVVDDSQLPKDRFSAERLKGVDSTLKIQPAKLEDSAVYLCASSLDGRMNTEAFFGQGTRLTVV.

J is TRBJ2-5 and V is TRBV12-3 or TRBV12-4, with 8 bases that match TRBD2. The CDR3 is made up of 12 amino acids. V shed 4 bases, J shed 5 bases, and the junction held 0 bases outside the gene matches. CDR3 sequence: CASSSGGETQYF. The CDR3, as DNA: TGTGCCAGCAGTTCGGGGGGGGAGACCCAGTACTTC.

The genes are TRBV6-6 and TRBJ1-5; 8 nucleotides line up with TRBD1. This CDR3 has 15 residues. Germline CDR1 reads MNHNY; CDR2 reads SVGAGI (reference sequence). J lost 6 bases, V lost 2 bases, and 6 bases had no gene match. In DNA, the CDR3 is TGTGCCAGCAGTTACGTGCAGGGGGCGGGTCAGCCCCAGCATTTT. It translates to CASSYVQGAGQPQHF.

The chain has TRBV2 and TRBJ2-1; D ambiguous. With 3 bases removed from V and 7 bases from J, the gap between germline ends came to 10 bases. The germline V gene has CDR1 SNHLY and CDR2 FYNNEI. CDR3 length equals 13 residues. The CDR3, as DNA: TGTGCCAGCAGTGATCGGAGCTTTAATGAGCAGTTCTTC. This gives the protein CASSDRSFNEQFF.

The chain joins TRBV5-4 to TRBJ2-1; 10 positions match TRBD1. This CDR3 contains 16 residues. Losses at the gene ends were 0 bases for V and 5 bases for J; bases not matched to a gene: 5. The germline CDR1 and CDR2 sequences are SGHNT and YYREEE (reference sequence). CDR3 loop: CASSLGWTGGNNEQFF. For the CDR3, the DNA is TGTGCCAGCAGCTTGGGGTGGACAGGGGGAAACAATGAGCAGTTCTTC.

The chain combines TRBV18 with TRBJ1-1; 7 bases line up with TRBD1. The J segment lost 1 base and the V segment lost 1 base, leaving 0 bases of the junction unmatched. Germline V CDR1 and CDR2: KGHSH, LQKENI. The CDR3 is 14 amino acids. The CDR3 DNA follows: TGTGCCAGCTCACCACAGGGGGCGAACACTGAAGCTTTCTTT. Its protein product is CASSPQGANTEAFF.

This clone was detected only once. This rearrangement joins TRBV6-5 to TRBJ1-5; a possible D gene is TRBD1 (5 bases). The CDR3 runs 14 residues. Trimming left V 2 bases short and J 5 bases short, with 10 bases between. Germline-derived CDR1 and CDR2 are MNHEY and SVGAGI. In nucleotides, the CDR3 is TGTGCCAGCAGTTACGACAGCTTTTATCAGCCCCAGCATTTT. Its translation is CASSYDSFYQPQHF.

V usage is TRBV6-6 and J usage is TRBJ1-1; D remains ambiguous. Germline assignment: CDR1 MNHNY and CDR2 SVGAGI (reference sequence). The CDR3 is 15 residues long. Trimming stripped 2 bases from V and 3 bases from J, with 13 bases between. The CDR3 sequence is CASSYGLAGYTEAFF. DNA for the CDR3: TGTGCCAGCAGTTACGGCCTTGCGGGTTACACTGAAGCTTTCTTT.

V usage is TRBV6-5 and J usage is TRBJ2-2; 10 positions match TRBD2. Germline values: CDR1 MNHEY, CDR2 SVGAGI. The CDR3 has 13 residues. Losses at the gene ends were 5 bases for V and 6 bases for J; bases not matched to a gene: 0. As DNA, the CDR3 is TGTGCCAGCAGTCTAGCGGGAGCCGGGGAGCTGTTTTTT. It encodes CASSLAGAGELFF.

V and J are TRBV28 and TRBJ1-2; D call uncertain. Germline CDR1 reads MDHEN; CDR2 reads SYDVKM. V was trimmed by 6 bases and J by 0 bases, leaving 11 bases between them. This CDR3 spans 14 amino acids. The CDR3 DNA follows: TGTGCCAGCAGCTTGGCCCAGTCTAACTATGGCTACACCTTC. It translates to CASSLAQSNYGYTF.

Only a few counts were recorded for this clone. V usage is TRBV4-1 and J usage is TRBJ1-5, with TRBD1 as a possible D gene (6 bases). The CDR3 sequence is 14 residues long. Germline assignment: CDR1 MGHRA and CDR2 YSYEKL. Trimming removed 0 bases from V and 3 bases from J, with 6 bases in between. CDR3: CASSQEGHNQPQHF. The CDR3 DNA follows: TGCGCCAGCAGCCAAGAGGGACACAATCAGCCCCAGCATTTT.

The rearrangement joins TRBV5-1 to TRBJ1-2, with 11 bases identical to TRBD1. V shed 4 bases, J shed 7 bases, and the junction held 9 bases outside the gene matches. Germline-derived CDR1 and CDR2 are SGHRS and YFSETQ. There are 15 residues in the CDR3. In DNA form, the CDR3 reads TGCGCCAGCAGCCCCGGGACAGGGGGAAATAGTGGCTACACCTTC. Protein sequence: CASSPGTGGNSGYTF.

The V and J genes are TRBV28 and TRBJ1-5; no clear D gene. The CDR3 runs 16 residues. Looked up from germline, CDR1 is MDHEN and CDR2 is SYDVKM. V was cut by 6 bases and J by 0 bases, with 15 bases left in between. Here the CDR3 reads CASRLADGNSNQPQHF. The CDR3 nucleotides are TGTGCCAGCAGACTTGCGGACGGGAATAGCAATCAGCCCCAGCATTTT.

This rearrangement joins TRBV19 to TRBJ2-1; 10 bases are a match to TRBD2. V trimming: 6 bases; J trimming: 8 bases; junction bases outside the gene matches: 13. The CDR3 length is 16 residues. Germline V lookup: CDR1 LNHDA, CDR2 SQIVND (reference sequence). CDR3: CASRLGLAGVRHEQFF. The CDR3 DNA is TGTGCCAGTAGACTCGGGCTAGCGGGAGTTCGCCATGAGCAGTTCTTC.

V is TRBV2 and J is TRBJ2-7; TRBD1 might be the D (7 bases). The CDR3 consists of 14 residues. CDR1 is SNHLY, CDR2 FYNNEI, per germline. V lost 6 bases and J 6 bases, leaving 18 bases between the germline ends. The CDR3 sequence: CASRGQRLSGEQYF. The CDR3 nucleotides read TGTGCCAGCAGGGGACAGCGCCTTAGCGGCGAGCAGTACTTC.

The chain is built from TRBV11-3 and TRBJ2-3, with D possibly matching TRBD2 (7 bases). This CDR3 contains 13 residues. Looked up from germline, CDR1 is SGHNT and CDR2 is YENEEA. Trimming took 5 bases from V and 9 from J, leaving 15 bases between them. The CDR3 region is CASSTGGGATQYF. The CDR3 DNA follows: TGTGCCAGCAGCACAGGAGGGGGGGCAACGCAGTATTTT. The full variable domain, its missing parts supplied by reference TRBV11-3 and TRBJ2-3, is EAGVVQSPRYKIIEKKQPVAFWCNPISGHNTLYWYLQNLGQGPELLIRYENEEAVDDSQLPKDRFSAERLKGVDSTLKIQPAELGDSAVYLCASSTGGGATQYFGPGTRLTVL.

This chain links TRBV15 with TRBJ1-4; D might be TRBD1 (5 bases). This CDR3 contains 19 residues. V lost 1 base to trimming and J lost 4 bases, with 22 bases between them. The germline CDR1 and CDR2 sequences are LNHNV and YYDKDF (reference sequence). CDR3 sequence: CATSRGQGGAPLVNEKLFF. The CDR3 bases are TGTGCCACCAGCAGAGGCCAAGGAGGGGCACCACTAGTTAATGAAAAACTGTTTTTT.